The clone carrying this T cell receptor beta chain was seen once. Its antigen remains unknown. The germline V and J ends were trimmed by 5 bases and 5 bases, with 19 bases remaining between them. Germline loops: CDR1 MNHEY, CDR2 SVGEGT. This CDR3 has 15 amino acids. Sequencing of TCR beta covered CD8+ and CD4+ T cells obtained from blood. While CD8+ and CD4+ T cells were isolated negatively, TEMRA cells were enriched by FACS. The data were taken from a study of CD8 T cells in Susac syndrome. Random hexamers served to reverse transcribe roughly 0.5 to 1 ug RNA. The TCR beta CDR3 was amplified by immunoSEQ multiplex PCR across 54 Vbeta, 13 Jbeta. TCRdb independently ran MiXCR on the immunoSEQ multiplex PCR reads; one entry per CDR3 protein. The sample yields about 69,000 distinct CDR3 sequences, 95% seen once. Overall study findings and caveats: The study's TCR sequencing and HLA analysis drew on a certain number of individuals. That number was acknowledged as relatively small.

The V call is TRBV6-2 or TRBV6-3, the J call TRBJ2-7; TRBD2 might be the D (5 bases). The sequenced material came from CD8+ T cells from PBMCs. The clonotype was recovered from a human donor in good health. The CDR3 bases are TGTGCCAGCAGTCAACGGGATTTTGGCATTCACGAGCAGTACTTC. It codes for CASSQRDFGIHEQYF.